The present T cell receptor (beta chain) was sequenced within a study of blood T cell repertoires in COVID-19. Across the whole study: PBMCs, B-cell-depleted T cells, or T cells provided the cDNA or gDNA that made up the material.

Libraries were prepared by immunoSEQ multiplex PCR; TCRdb keeps only in-frame clonotypes and omits some of them. The table lists almost 500,000 clones, 88% of them singletons. The TCR originated in a woman aged 60-70 years who had recovered from COVID-19. Sequenced material: PBMCs or T cells enriched from blood (not recorded which).

In DNA, the CDR3 is TGTGCCAGCAGTTACTCCGCGGACAGCCTCACTGAAGCTTTCTTT. Protein: CASSYSADSLTEAFF. The J gene is TRBJ1-1, the V gene TRBV6-6; D is perhaps TRBD1 (6 bases). The CDR3 contains 15 residues. CDR1 and CDR2 from the germline V gene are MNHNY and SVGAGI (reference sequence). Trimming shortened V by 0 bases and J by 4 bases, and 12 bases separated the two germline ends.